This T cell receptor (beta chain) was observed in a study of read filtering for tumor transcriptome and immune sequencing (dated by TCRdb to 2020 to 2022). A note on the overall study: The cohort had 16 to 20 male and more than 12 female patients with a mean age of about 66 years, ranging from about 40 to 85. By revised international staging, 8 or 9 patients were R-ISS I, around 15 were R-ISS II and roughly 7 were R-ISS III. Whole-transcriptome libraries were prepared with the TruSeq RNA Access Library Prep Kit after DNase treatment. TCR-region mapped reads per sample ranged from about 3.5 to 10.27 million with IR-seq versus only roughly 75 to 1273 with RNA-seq. TCR repertoires obtained by targeted immune repertoire sequencing and by bulk whole-transcriptome sequencing performed on the same bone marrow samples were compared. A main aim was a read-filtering strategy for immune repertoire data, specifically whether clonotypes supported by a single read should be removed. What the authors observed across the whole study: Single-read clonotypes made up around 82% of clonotypes but only 3% to 4.5% of total reads in IR-seq, compared with 65% to 75% of clonotypes and 44.6% of reads in RNA-seq. When single-read clonotypes were removed, the proportions of shared clonotypes in IR-seq and RNA-seq correlated more strongly. The sorted CD138-negative fraction was not purified T cells but a mixed bone marrow immune population. Compared with RNA-seq, IR-seq captured clonotypes at much higher depth and more reliably, and a smaller IR-seq throughput was enough to identify most shared clonotypes.

From the cysteine up to the phenylalanine, the CDR3 has a length of 17 residues. Only the CDR3 region is kept as DNA, spanning 51 bases read in frame from base 1. Based on the germline V gene (reference sequence), the CDR1 and CDR2 sequences are PRHDT and FYEKMQ. In this sample, this clonotype turned up many times. Its binding antigen is unknown. At one boundary the junction diverges from the germline segment, which might be a read error. Every patient had bone marrow sampled at the time of active disease. Ficoll-Hypaque density gradient centrifugation was used to isolate bone marrow mononuclear cells. To remove myeloma plasma cells, the cells were labeled with CD138 magnetic microbeads on a MACS separator, and CD138-negative cells were then collected by negative selection. Flow cytometry with CD138 antibodies on an Attune NxT was used to check how pure the isolated cells were. TRIzol reagent was used to extract total RNA, which was then quantified with a NanoDrop spectrophotometer. Paired RNA-seq and IR-seq were performed on each patient's CD138-negative bone marrow sample.

TCR libraries were constructed from about 400 ng RNA using the Immunoverse kit, and molecular barcoded adaptors covering alpha/delta and beta/gamma chains were employed. TCR library preparation was performed with the same RNA that was used for transcriptome sequencing. Sequencing of the TCR libraries was done on an Illumina HiSeq 4000 with 2 x 150 cycles. The authors' pipeline ran thus. With MiXCR, TCR reads were aligned to human V, D, J and C references and assembled into CDR3 clonotypes, with quality filtering and error correction included. Clonotype counts and gene usage diversity were analyzed with the tcR package in R. Raw mapping reads were checked after the RNA-seq reads had been mapped by STAR aligner version 2.5.3a onto the human GRCh37 genome. To test how sequencing depth affected the clonotypes detected, IR-seq fastq files were randomly downsampled with Seqtk 1.3. TCRdb's own reprocessing of the public reads used fastp at Q25 and MiXCR and kept productive beta chains. Records with the same CDR3 protein are collapsed into one entry carrying the most frequent genes and DNA. TCRdb, not the original authors, processed these V and J calls. The sample table shows 15,000 to 20,000 distinct CDR3 sequences, and approximately 20% are seen once. The biggest ten clones account for around 24% of the sample.

The chain was built from TRBV13 and TRBJ2-3; 10 of the junction bases match TRBD2. Sequencing used a population of CD138-negative cells sorted from bone marrow. The cell subset or site label corresponds to: bone marrow mononuclear cells depleted of CD138+ plasma/myeloma cells by negative magnetic selection. This sequence was found in a donor aged 40 or older with multiple myeloma. The CDR3 here reads CASILSRLAGEMDTQYF. The nucleotides are TGTGCCAGCATCTTAAGTAGGCTAGCGGGAGAGATGGATACGCAGTATTTT.